The source of this T cell receptor (beta chain) is a study of blood T cell repertoires in COVID-19. About the research overall: Samples came from the United States, Italy and Spain, spanning acute and convalescent COVID-19. Sources were T cells, B-cell-depleted T cells, or PBMCs; the material itself was cDNA or gDNA.

The CDR3 totals 14 residues. With 5 bases removed from V and 4 bases from J, the gap between germline ends came to 11 bases. Germline V gene sequence: CDR1 KGHDR, CDR2 SFDVKD. This clone was seen a single time. Measured with immunoSEQ multiplex PCR; TCRdb has only the in-frame clones, and not every one. The sample lists around 97,000 clones; 89% were seen once. The clonotype originates from a woman aged 55 to 70 with acute or convalescent COVID-19. The V gene is TRBV24-1, the J gene TRBJ2-1; tentative D call: TRBD2 (7 bases). Sequenced: peripheral blood. The CDR3 protein is CATSGGGLYNEQFF. CDR3 DNA: TGTGCCACCAGTGGGGGGGGCCTATACAATGAGCAGTTCTTC.